This section outlines one TCR beta chain sequence together with its context. Its antigen is as yet unknown. CDR1 is SNHLY, CDR2 FYNNEI, per germline. The CDR3 is 15 residues long. The V end was cut by 6 bases, the J end by 0 bases, with 12 bases between. This entry is derived from a study of shared clonotypes between healthy human individuals. Findings of the study overall: Naive CD4 clonotype sharing across four donors was around 5.5%.

Profiling relied on immunoSEQ multiplex PCR, and the TCRdb table lists in-frame clones only, not all of them. The sample includes over a million clones, approximately 97% seen only once; the top ten take approximately 1.1%. Sequencing used naive CD4+ T cells sorted from blood. As for subset: CD45RA+ positively selected. V and J are TRBV2 and TRBJ2-1; no reliable D call. The clonotype originates from a man aged 25 to 45 in good health. The chain's CDR3 is CASRASRYSYNEQFF. The CDR3 DNA reads as TGTGCCAGCAGAGCCTCTAGATACTCCTACAATGAGCAGTTCTTC.